The T cell receptor beta chain under discussion was sequenced for a study of T cells in Graves' hyperthyroidism and ophthalmopathy. This clonotype was seen many times. Germline V gene sequence: CDR1 SNHLY, CDR2 FYNNEI. The CDR3 covers 13 residues. V was pared by 8 bases and J by 8 bases, with 10 bases of the junction left unmatched. TCR beta CDR3 regions were amplified from RNA transcripts. First-round RT-PCR of the TCR CDR3 relied on the HTBI primer set. TCRdb called the multiplex PCR reads again in MiXCR, with one record for every CDR3 protein. The repertoire holds around 400,000 distinct CDR3 sequences, around a quarter seen once, with 70% to 75% in the top ten. Lactation, pregnancy, other autoimmune disease or uncontrolled infection excluded patients. Diagnostic decisions used clinical symptoms, serum thyroxine and TRAb, thyroid ultrasound and orbital computed tomography.

The sample comprised blood. This receptor was identified in a man between 45 and 60 years old with Graves' hyperthyroidism. The rearrangement uses TRBV2 and TRBJ1-2, with 8 nucleotides matching TRBD1. This chain's CDR3 is CASEKIRGQGYTF. The DNA for the CDR3 is TGTGCCAGCGAAAAGATCAGGGGGCAAGGCTACACCTTC.